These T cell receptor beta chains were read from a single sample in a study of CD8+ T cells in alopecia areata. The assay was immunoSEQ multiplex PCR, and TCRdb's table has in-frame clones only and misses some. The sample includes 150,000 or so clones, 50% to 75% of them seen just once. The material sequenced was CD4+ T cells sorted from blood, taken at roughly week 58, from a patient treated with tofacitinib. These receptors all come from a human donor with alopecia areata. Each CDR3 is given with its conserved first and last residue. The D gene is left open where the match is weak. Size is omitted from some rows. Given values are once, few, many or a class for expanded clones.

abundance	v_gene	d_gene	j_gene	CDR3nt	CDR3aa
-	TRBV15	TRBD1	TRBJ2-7	TGTGCCACCAGCAGAGCCTTGCCGGGACAGGGGGAGCAGTACTTC	CATSRALPGQGEQYF
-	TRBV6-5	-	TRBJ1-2	TGTGCCACAGGGGAGAGAGCTAACTATGGCTACACCTTC	CATGERANYGYTF
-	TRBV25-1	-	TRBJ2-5	TGTGCCAGCAGTGAATTCAGGGGTAAAGAGACCCAGTACTTC	CASSEFRGKETQYF
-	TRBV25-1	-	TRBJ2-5	TGTGCCAGCAGTGGGCGACAGGGGAGGGGGGAGACCCAGTACTTC	CASSGRQGRGETQYF
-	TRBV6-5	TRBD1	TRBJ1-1	TGTGCCAGCAGTGTCGACAGGGCGAACACTGAAGCTTTCTTT	CASSVDRANTEAFF
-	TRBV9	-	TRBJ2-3	TGTGCCAGCAGCCACCCATTCACAGATACGCAGTATTTT	CASSHPFTDTQYF
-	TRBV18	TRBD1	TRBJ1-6	TGTGCCAGCTCACAGGACAGGGCCTCACCCCTCCACTTT	CASSQDRASPLHF
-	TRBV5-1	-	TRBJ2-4	TGCGCCAGCCGGGACCCTTTAACCAAAAACATTCAGTACTTC	CASRDPLTKNIQYF
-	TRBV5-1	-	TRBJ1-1	TGCGCCAGCGGCAGAGGGGGAAACACTGAAGCTTTCTTT	CASGRGGNTEAFF
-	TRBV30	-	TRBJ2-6	TGTGCCTGGAGTGTAGCCGGGGCCAACGTCCTGACTTTC	CAWSVAGANVLTF
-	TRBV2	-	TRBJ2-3	TGTGCCAGCAGTGAAGGGGCGACAGATACGCAGTATTTT	CASSEGATDTQYF
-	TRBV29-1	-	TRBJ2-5	TGCAGCGTTGAAGACAACCAAGAGACCCAGTACTTC	CSVEDNQETQYF
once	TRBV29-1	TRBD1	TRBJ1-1	TGCAGCGTTGGGGGACAGAGTGGGACTGAAGCTTTCTTT	CSVGGQSGTEAFF
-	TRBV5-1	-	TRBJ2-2	TGCGCCAGCAGCCCGCAGGTGTCGGACACCGGGGAGCTGTTTTTT	CASSPQVSDTGELFF
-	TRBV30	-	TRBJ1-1	TGTGCCTGGAGTGGGCTTTACACTGAAGCTTTCTTT	CAWSGLYTEAFF
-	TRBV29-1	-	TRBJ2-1	TGCAGCGTTGTGATCGGTAGCTCCTACAATGAGCAGTTCTTC	CSVVIGSSYNEQFF
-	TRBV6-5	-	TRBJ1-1	TGTGCCAGCAGTTACTCGAGAGGACTCGCTGAAGCTTTCTTT	CASSYSRGLAEAFF
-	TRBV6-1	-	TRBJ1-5	TGTGCCAGCAGTGAAATCGCCAAGCCCCAGCATTTT	CASSEIAKPQHF
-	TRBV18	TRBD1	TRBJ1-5	TGTGCCAGCTCACCCGCGACAGGGAATCAGCCCCAGCATTTT	CASSPATGNQPQHF
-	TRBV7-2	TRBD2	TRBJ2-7	TGTGCCAGCAGACCGGGACTAGCAGGCTACGAGCAGTACTTC	CASRPGLAGYEQYF
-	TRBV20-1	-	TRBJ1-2	TGCAGTGCTACTGGGCGCTATGGCTACACCTTC	CSATGRYGYTF